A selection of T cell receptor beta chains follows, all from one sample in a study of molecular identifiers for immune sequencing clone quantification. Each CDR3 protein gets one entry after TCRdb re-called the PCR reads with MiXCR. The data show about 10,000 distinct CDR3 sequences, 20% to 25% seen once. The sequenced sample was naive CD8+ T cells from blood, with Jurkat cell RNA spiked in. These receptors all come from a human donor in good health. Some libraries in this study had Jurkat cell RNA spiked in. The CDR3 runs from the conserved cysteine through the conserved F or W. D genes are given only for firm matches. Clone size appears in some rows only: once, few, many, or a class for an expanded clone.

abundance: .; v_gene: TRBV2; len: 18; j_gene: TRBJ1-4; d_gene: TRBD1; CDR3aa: CTSSEGTDPKVYDEKLFF; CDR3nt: TGTACCAGCAGTGAAGGGACAGACCCCAAGGTATACGATGAAAAACTGTTTTTT
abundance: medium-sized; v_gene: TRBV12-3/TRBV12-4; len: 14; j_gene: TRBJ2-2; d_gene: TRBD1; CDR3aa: CASSWTGATGELFF; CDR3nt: TGTGCCAGCAGCTGGACAGGAGCCACCGGGGAGCTGTTTTTT
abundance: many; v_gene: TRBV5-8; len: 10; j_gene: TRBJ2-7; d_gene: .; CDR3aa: CASSSYEQYF; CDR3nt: TGTGCCAGCAGCTCCTACGAGCAGTACTTC
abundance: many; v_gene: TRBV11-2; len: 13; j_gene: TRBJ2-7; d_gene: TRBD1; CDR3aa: CASSLGTGDEQYF; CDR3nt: TGTGCCAGCAGCTTAGGTACAGGGGACGAGCAGTACTTC
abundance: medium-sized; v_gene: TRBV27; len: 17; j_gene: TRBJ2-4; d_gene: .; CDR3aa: CASSLRAQSLAKNIQYF; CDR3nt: TGTGCCAGCAGTTTAAGGGCCCAGTCCCTAGCCAAAAACATTCAGTACTTC
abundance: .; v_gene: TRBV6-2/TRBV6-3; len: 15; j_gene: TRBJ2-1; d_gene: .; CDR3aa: CASSYLPAGDNEQFF; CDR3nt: TGTGCCAGCAGTTATTTGCCGGCCGGAGACAATGAGCAGTTCTTC
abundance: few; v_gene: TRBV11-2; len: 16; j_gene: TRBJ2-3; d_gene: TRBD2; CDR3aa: CASSFGGGPGTDTQYF; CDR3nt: TGTGCCAGCAGCTTCGGGGGAGGGCCTGGCACAGATACGCAGTATTTT
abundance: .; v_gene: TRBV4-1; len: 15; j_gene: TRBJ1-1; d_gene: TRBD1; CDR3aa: CASSHSQGGLTEAFF; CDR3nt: TGCGCCAGCAGCCACTCACAGGGGGGTTTGACTGAAGCTTTCTTT
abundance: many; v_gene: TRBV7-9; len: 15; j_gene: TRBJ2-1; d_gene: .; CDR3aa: CASSIRLSEYNEQFF; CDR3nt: TGTGCCAGCAGCATTCGACTTAGCGAGTACAATGAGCAGTTCTTC
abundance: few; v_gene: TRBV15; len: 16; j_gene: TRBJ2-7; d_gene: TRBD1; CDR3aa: CATSRGSGQGNYEQYF; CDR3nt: TGTGCCACCAGCCGTGGGTCGGGACAGGGAAACTACGAGCAGTACTTC
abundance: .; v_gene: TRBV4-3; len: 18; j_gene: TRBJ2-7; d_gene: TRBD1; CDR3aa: CASSQDRQGATITYEQYF; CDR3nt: TGCGCCAGCAGCCAAGATAGACAGGGGGCAACTATTACCTACGAGCAGTACTTC
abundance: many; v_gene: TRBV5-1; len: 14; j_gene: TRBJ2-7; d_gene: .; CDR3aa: CASSLSGAAYEQYF; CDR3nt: TGCGCCAGCAGCTTGTCTGGTGCAGCGTACGAGCAGTACTTC
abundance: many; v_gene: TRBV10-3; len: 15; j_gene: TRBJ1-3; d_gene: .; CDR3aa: CAISDLGQTGNTIYF; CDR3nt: TGTGCCATCAGTGATCTGGGGCAAACTGGAAACACCATATATTTT
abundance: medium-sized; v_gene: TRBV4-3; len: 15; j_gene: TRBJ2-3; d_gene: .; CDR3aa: CASSQDPDGTDTQYF; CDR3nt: TGCGCCAGCAGCCAAGATCCTGACGGCACAGATACGCAGTATTTT
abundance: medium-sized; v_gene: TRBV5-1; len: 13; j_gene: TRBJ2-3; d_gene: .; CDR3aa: CASSLQSTDTQYF; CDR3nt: TGCGCCAGCAGCTTACAGAGCACAGATACGCAGTATTTT
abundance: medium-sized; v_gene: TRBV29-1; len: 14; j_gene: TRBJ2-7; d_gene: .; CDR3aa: CSVAPPGSSYEQYF; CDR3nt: TGCAGCGTTGCTCCACCCGGGTCCTCCTACGAGCAGTACTTC
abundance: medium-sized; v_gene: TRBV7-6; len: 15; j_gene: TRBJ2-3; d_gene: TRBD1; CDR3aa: CASSLAGGAGDTQYF; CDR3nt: TGTGCCAGCAGCTTAGCAGGGGGCGCGGGAGATACGCAGTATTTT
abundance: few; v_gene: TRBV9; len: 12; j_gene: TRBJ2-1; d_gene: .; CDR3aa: CASSVDRDEQFF; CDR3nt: TGTGCCAGCAGCGTAGATCGGGATGAGCAGTTCTTC
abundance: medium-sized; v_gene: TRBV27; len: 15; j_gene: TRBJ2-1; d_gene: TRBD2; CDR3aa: CASSPLAGAFNEQFF; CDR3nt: TGTGCCAGCAGTCCACTAGCGGGGGCCTTCAATGAGCAGTTCTTC
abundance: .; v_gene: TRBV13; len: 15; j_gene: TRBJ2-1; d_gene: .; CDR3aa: CASSSQRSEFNEQFF; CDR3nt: TGTGCCAGCAGCTCGCAGAGGTCAGAATTCAATGAGCAGTTCTTC
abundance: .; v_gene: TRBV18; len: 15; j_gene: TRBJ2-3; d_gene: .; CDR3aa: CARSPLARSPDTQYF; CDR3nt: TGTGCCCGCTCCCCCCTCGCCCGCAGCCCAGATACGCAGTATTTT
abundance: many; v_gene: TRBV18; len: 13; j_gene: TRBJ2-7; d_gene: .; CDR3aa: CASSEAGSHEQYF; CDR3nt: TGTGCCAGCTCAGAGGCAGGGTCACACGAGCAGTACTTC
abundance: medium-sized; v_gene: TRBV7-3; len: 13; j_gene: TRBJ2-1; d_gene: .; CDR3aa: CASSLDSYNEQFF; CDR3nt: TGTGCCAGCAGCTTGGACAGCTACAATGAGCAGTTCTTC
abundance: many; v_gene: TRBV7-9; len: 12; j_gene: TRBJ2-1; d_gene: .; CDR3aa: CASSPDYNEQFF; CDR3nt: TGTGCCAGCAGCCCGGACTACAATGAGCAGTTCTTC
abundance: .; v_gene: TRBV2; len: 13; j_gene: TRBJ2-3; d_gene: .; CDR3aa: CAGSEGGRDTQYF; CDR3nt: TGTGCCGGCAGTGAAGGTGGAAGGGATACGCAGTATTTT
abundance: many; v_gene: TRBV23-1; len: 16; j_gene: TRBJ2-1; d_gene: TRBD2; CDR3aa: CASKSSRESSYNEQFF; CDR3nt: TGCGCCAGCAAGTCCTCGCGGGAGAGCTCCTACAATGAGCAGTTCTTC
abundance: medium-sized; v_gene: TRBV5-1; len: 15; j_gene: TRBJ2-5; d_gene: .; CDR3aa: CASSLNGFLGETQYF; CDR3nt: TGCGCCAGCAGCTTGAACGGTTTCCTCGGGGAGACCCAGTACTTC
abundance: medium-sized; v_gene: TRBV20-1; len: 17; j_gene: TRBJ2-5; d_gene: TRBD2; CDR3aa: CSARDLAGALYQETQYF; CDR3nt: TGCAGTGCTAGAGATTTGGCGGGAGCTCTGTACCAAGAGACCCAGTACTTC
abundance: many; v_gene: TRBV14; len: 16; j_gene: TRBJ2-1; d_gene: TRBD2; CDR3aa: CASSRRLAGGRNEQFF; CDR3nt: TGTGCCAGCAGCCGTAGACTAGCGGGAGGCCGCAATGAGCAGTTCTTC
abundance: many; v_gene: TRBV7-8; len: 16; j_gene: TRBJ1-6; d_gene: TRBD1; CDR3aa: CASSWGRTGLNSPLHF; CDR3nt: TGTGCCAGCAGCTGGGGACGGACAGGGTTGAATTCACCCCTCCACTTT
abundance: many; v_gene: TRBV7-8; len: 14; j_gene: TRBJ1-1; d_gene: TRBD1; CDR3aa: CASSTGTAQFEAFF; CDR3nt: TGTGCCAGCAGTACCGGGACAGCCCAGTTTGAAGCTTTCTTT
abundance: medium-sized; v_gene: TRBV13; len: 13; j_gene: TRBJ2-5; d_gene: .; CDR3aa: CASSSRGGETQYF; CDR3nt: TGTGCCAGCAGCTCGAGGGGGGGAGAGACCCAGTACTTC
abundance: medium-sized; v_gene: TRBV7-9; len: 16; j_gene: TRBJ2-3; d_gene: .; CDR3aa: CASSSNSGPPTDTQYF; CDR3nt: TGTGCCAGCAGCTCCAATTCAGGGCCCCCCACAGATACGCAGTATTTT
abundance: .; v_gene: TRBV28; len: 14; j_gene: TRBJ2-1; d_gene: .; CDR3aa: CASSCSRRAGAPFF; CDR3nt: TGTGCCAGCAGTTGCTCCCGTAGGGCCGGTGCGCCGTTCTTC
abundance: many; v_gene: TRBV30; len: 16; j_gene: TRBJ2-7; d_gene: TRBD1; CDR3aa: CAWSVGATGSSYEQYF; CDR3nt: TGTGCCTGGAGTGTAGGGGCGACAGGGTCCTCCTACGAGCAGTACTTC
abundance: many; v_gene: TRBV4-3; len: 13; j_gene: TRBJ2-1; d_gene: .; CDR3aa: CASSHGRGNEQFF; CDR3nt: TGCGCCAGCAGCCATGGCCGGGGCAATGAGCAGTTCTTC
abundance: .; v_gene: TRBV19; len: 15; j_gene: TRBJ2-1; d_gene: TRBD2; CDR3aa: CASSTGGSLYNEQFF; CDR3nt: TGTGCCAGTAGTACCGGGGGGAGCCTCTACAATGAGCAGTTCTTC
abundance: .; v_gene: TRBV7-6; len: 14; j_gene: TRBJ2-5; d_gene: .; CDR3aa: CASCLAWGGEPQYF; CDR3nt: TGTGCCAGCTGCCTGGCCTGGGGCGGGGAGCCCCAGTACTTC
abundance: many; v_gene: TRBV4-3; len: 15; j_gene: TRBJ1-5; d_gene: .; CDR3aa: CASSQGAGAEQPQHF; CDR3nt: TGCGCCAGCAGCCAAGGGGCAGGGGCTGAGCAGCCCCAGCATTTT
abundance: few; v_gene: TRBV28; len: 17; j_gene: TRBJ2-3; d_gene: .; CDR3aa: CASSLWGSSKGTDTQYF; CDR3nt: TGTGCCAGCAGTTTATGGGGCAGCTCCAAAGGCACAGATACGCAGTATTTT
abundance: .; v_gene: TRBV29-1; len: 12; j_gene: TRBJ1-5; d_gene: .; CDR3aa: CSVTGDNQPHHF; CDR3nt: TGCAGCGTTACCGGGGACAATCAACCCCACCATTTT
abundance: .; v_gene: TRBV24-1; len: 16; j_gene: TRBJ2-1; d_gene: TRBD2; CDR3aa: CATSDLGPSGGGEQFF; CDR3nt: TGTGCCACCAGTGATTTAGGGCCTAGCGGTGGCGGTGAGCAGTTCTTC
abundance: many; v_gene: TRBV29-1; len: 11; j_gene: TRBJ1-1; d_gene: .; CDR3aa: CSVVANTEAFF; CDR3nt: TGCAGCGTTGTGGCGAACACTGAAGCTTTCTTT
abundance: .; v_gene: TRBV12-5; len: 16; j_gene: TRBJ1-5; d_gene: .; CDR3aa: CASGPELGRGSQPQHF; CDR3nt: TGTGCTAGTGGTCCCGAGTTGGGCAGGGGTAGCCAGCCCCAGCATTTT
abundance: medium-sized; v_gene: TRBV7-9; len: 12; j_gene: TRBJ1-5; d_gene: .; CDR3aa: CASSLGDQPQHF; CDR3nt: TGTGCCAGCAGCTTAGGGGATCAGCCCCAGCATTTT
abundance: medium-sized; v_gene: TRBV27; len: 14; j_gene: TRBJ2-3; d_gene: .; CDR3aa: CASRGGSSTDTQYF; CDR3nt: TGTGCCAGCAGGGGGGGATCTAGCACAGATACGCAGTATTTT
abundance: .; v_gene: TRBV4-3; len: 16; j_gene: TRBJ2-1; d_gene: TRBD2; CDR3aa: CASSPPRIAGVSEQFF; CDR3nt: TGCGCCAGCAGCCCCCCCCGGATAGCGGGAGTATCTGAGCAGTTCTTC
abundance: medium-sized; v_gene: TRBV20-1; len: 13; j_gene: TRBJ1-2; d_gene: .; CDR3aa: CSARSTESYGYTF; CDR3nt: TGCAGCGCAAGATCGACAGAATCCTATGGCTACACCTTC
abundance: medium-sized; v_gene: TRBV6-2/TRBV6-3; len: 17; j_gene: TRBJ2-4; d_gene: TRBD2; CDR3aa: CASTETSGSLAKNIQYF; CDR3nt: TGTGCCAGCACCGAGACTAGCGGGAGTTTAGCCAAAAACATTCAGTACTTC
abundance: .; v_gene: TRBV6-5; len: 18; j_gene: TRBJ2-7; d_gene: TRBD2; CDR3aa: CASSEGPWTSGGHYEQYF; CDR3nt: TGTGCCAGCAGTGAGGGACCTTGGACTAGCGGGGGGCACTACGAGCAGTACTTC
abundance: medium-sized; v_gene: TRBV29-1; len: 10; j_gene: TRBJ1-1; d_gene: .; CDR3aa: CSGASTEAFF; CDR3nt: TGCAGCGGTGCCTCCACTGAAGCTTTCTTT
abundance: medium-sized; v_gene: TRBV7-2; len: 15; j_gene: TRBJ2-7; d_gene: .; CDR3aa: CASSLRYSSSYEQYF; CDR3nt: TGTGCCAGCAGCTTAAGGTACAGTAGCTCCTACGAGCAGTACTTC
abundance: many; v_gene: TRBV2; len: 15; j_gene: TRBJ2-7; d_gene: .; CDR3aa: CASSEVGQFLRLQYF; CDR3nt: TGTGCCAGCAGTGAAGTAGGACAGTTTCTACGATTACAGTACTTC
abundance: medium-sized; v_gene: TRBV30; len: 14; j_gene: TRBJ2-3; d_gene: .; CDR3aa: CAWSVTGGTDTQYF; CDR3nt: TGTGCCTGGAGTGTAACCGGGGGCACAGATACGCAGTATTTT